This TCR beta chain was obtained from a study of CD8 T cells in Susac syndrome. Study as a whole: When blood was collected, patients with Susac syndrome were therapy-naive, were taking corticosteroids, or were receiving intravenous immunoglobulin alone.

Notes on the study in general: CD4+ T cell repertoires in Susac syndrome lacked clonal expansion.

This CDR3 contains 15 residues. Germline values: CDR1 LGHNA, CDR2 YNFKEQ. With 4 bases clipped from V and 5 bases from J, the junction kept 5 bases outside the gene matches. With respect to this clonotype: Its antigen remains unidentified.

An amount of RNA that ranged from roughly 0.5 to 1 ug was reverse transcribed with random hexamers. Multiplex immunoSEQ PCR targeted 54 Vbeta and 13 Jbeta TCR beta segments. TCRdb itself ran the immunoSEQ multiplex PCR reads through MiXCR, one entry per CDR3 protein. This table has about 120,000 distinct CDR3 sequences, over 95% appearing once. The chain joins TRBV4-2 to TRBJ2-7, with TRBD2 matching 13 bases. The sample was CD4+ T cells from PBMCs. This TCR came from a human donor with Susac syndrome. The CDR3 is CASSLRTSGSDEQYF. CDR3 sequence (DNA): TGTGCCAGCAGCCTAAGGACTAGCGGGAGCGACGAGCAGTACTTC.